A selection of T cell receptor beta chains follows, all from one sample in a study of blood T cell repertoires in COVID-19. Only in-frame clones appear in the TCRdb table, and some are missing; sequencing was by immunoSEQ multiplex PCR. The sample lists 150,000 or so clones; around four fifths were seen once. Source material: peripheral blood. The receptors come from a human donor in a cohort sampled during active COVID-19. CDR3s include the opening cysteine and the closing phenylalanine or tryptophan. The order of the fields is J gene, V gene, clone size, D gene, CDR3 length, CDR3 DNA, CDR3 protein. The D gene is left open where the match is weak. Clone size is shown for a subset of rows, as once, few, many or a class of expanded clone.

>TRBJ2-7|TRBV11-1|NA|NA|14
TGTGCCAGCAGCCCACAGGGTCACTCCTACGAGCAGTACTTC
CASSPQGHSYEQYF
>TRBJ1-3|TRBV5-4|NA|NA|14
TGTGCCAGCAGCTTGATAGGGAGTGGAAACACCATATATTTT
CASSLIGSGNTIYF
>TRBJ2-3|TRBV29-1|NA|NA|14
TGCAGCGTTAGAGGGAATACTGACACAGATACGCAGTATTTT
CSVRGNTDTDTQYF
>TRBJ2-1|TRBV2|NA|TRBD1|13
TGTGCCAGCAGATCCGACAGGGTCAATGAGCAGTTCTTC
CASRSDRVNEQFF
>TRBJ1-5|TRBV21-1|NA|NA|16
TGTGCCAGCAGCAAATGTACAGGGAAGAGTGTCAAGCCCCAGCATTTT
CASSKCTGKSVKPQHF
>TRBJ2-1|TRBV5-1|NA|TRBD2|15
TGCGCCAGCAGCTCAGGGACTAAATCCTACAATGAGCAGTTCTTC
CASSSGTKSYNEQFF
>TRBJ2-4|TRBV19|NA|TRBD2|16
TGTGCCAGTAGTATTTCCGCTGGGGGGGGAAAAAACATTCAGTACTTC
CASSISAGGGKNIQYF
>TRBJ2-5|TRBV18|NA|TRBD2|14
TGTGCCAGCTCACTCCCTAGCGGCCAAGAGACCCAGTACTTC
CASSLPSGQETQYF
>TRBJ2-7|TRBV7-8|NA|TRBD1|15
TGTGCCAGCAGCTCAAGGGGACAGCTCTCCTACGAGCAGTACTTC
CASSSRGQLSYEQYF
>TRBJ1-2|TRBV18|NA|NA|17
TGTGCCAGCTCACCGGGGGCCTCTCCCACCCTAGGGTATGGCTACACCTTC
CASSPGASPTLGYGYTF
>TRBJ2-1|TRBV24-1|NA|TRBD2|17
TGTGCCACCAGTGCCCCTCTAGCGGTCGAGCCCAACAATGAGCAGTTCTTC
CATSAPLAVEPNNEQFF
>TRBJ2-7|TRBV5-1|NA|NA|14
TGCGCCAGCAGCTTGCTACGGACTGGGTACGAGCAGTACTTC
CASSLLRTGYEQYF
>TRBJ1-1|TRBV2|NA|NA|12
TGTGCCAGCCTGTTGGCCAGCACTGAAGCTTTCTTT
CASLLASTEAFF
>TRBJ2-7|TRBV6-6|once|NA|15
TGTGCCAGCAGTTATCCCAGGACAGGGAGGGACGAGCAGTACTTC
CASSYPRTGRDEQYF
>TRBJ1-5|TRBV6-5|NA|TRBD1|15
TGTGCCAGCAGTCTTAAGGGACAGGAAAATCAGCCCCAGCATTTT
CASSLKGQENQPQHF
>TRBJ2-3|TRBV7-2|NA|TRBD2|17
TGTGCCAGCAGCTTAGTGTTGGGACTAGCGAGCACAGATACGCAGTATTTT
CASSLVLGLASTDTQYF
>TRBJ2-5|TRBV7-2|NA|NA|14
TGTGCCAGCAGCTCCTCCATAGGGGCAGAGACCCAGTACTTC
CASSSSIGAETQYF
>TRBJ2-2|TRBV19|NA|NA|16
TGTGCCAGTAGTTCAGGGGCAGGGGGGCGGACCGGGGAGCTGTTTTTT
CASSSGAGGRTGELFF
>TRBJ2-1|TRBV15|NA|NA|15
TGTGCCACCAGCCTCGACTTCCTCCCCTACAATGAGCAGTTCTTC
CATSLDFLPYNEQFF
>TRBJ1-6|TRBV18|NA|TRBD1|15
TGTGCCAGCACAAACGACAGGGCATATAATTCACCCCTCCACTTT
CASTNDRAYNSPLHF
>TRBJ2-7|TRBV3-1/TRBV3-2|many|NA|14
TGTGCCAGCAGCCCCTTGTCAGGGACCTACGAGCAGTACTTC
CASSPLSGTYEQYF
>TRBJ1-1|TRBV5-4|NA|TRBD1|15
TGTGCCAGCAGCTACCCAAGGACAGGGGGCACTGAAGCTTTCTTT
CASSYPRTGGTEAFF
>TRBJ2-3|TRBV5-1|NA|NA|16
TGCGCCAGCAGCATTCAACTAGAAGTCATATCAGATACGCAGTATTTT
CASSIQLEVISDTQYF
>TRBJ1-1|TRBV9|NA|NA|14
TGTGCCAGCAGCGTGGGCCCAATGAACACTGAAGCTTTCTTT
CASSVGPMNTEAFF
>TRBJ2-2|TRBV5-4|few|TRBD2|17
TGTGCCAGCAGCTTGGCCAACCTAGCGGGAGGAACCGGGGAGCTGTTTTTT
CASSLANLAGGTGELFF
>TRBJ2-1|TRBV28|NA|TRBD2|14
TGTGCCAGCCACGGGACTAACTCCTACAATGAGCAGTTCTTC
CASHGTNSYNEQFF
>TRBJ2-1|TRBV4-2|NA|TRBD2|21
TGTGCCAGCAGCCCGAAGCTGGGACTAGCGGGAGGGGTGAGCTCCTACAATGAGCAGTTCTTC
CASSPKLGLAGGVSSYNEQFF
>TRBJ1-1|TRBV30|NA|NA|13
TGTGCCTGGACTCAATCGGGGTACACTGAAGCTTTCTTT
CAWTQSGYTEAFF
>TRBJ2-7|TRBV3-1/TRBV3-2|once|NA|12
TGTGCCAGCAGCCAAGTTAGGCGGGAGCAGTACTTC
CASSQVRREQYF
>TRBJ1-2|TRBV19|NA|NA|13
TGTGCCAGTAGTATCGGAGTTAACTATGGCTACACCTTC
CASSIGVNYGYTF
>TRBJ1-2|TRBV7-9|NA|TRBD1|17
TGTGCCAGCAGCCGCCGAGTCGGGACAGGGGGAAACTATGGCTACACCTTC
CASSRRVGTGGNYGYTF
>TRBJ1-2|TRBV5-1|NA|NA|12
TGCGCCAGCAGCTTGAACAGCTATGGCTACACCTTC
CASSLNSYGYTF
>TRBJ2-3|TRBV4-2|few|NA|15
TGTGCCAGCAGCCCTGGGACAATCAGCACAGATACGCAGTATTTT
CASSPGTISTDTQYF
>TRBJ2-1|TRBV4-2|NA|TRBD2|14
TGTGCCAGCAGCCAAGAAGGGACTAGAAATGAGCAGTTCTTC
CASSQEGTRNEQFF
>TRBJ2-1|TRBV18|NA|TRBD1|15
TGTGCCAGCGCACGGGACAGGGCAGGGAACAATGAGCAGTTCTTC
CASARDRAGNNEQFF
>TRBJ1-5|TRBV4-1|few|NA|14
TGCGCCAGCAGCCAAGATCTCCTCAATCAGCCCCAGCATTTT
CASSQDLLNQPQHF
>TRBJ2-2|TRBV28|NA|TRBD2|18
TGTGCCAGCAGTTCATGGGGGAGCGGGAGGAAAAACACCGGGGAGCTGTTTTTT
CASSSWGSGRKNTGELFF
>TRBJ2-3|TRBV4-2|NA|TRBD2|17
TGTGCCAGCAGCTCTAGCGGGAGGGCCTCCGCCACAGATACGCAGTATTTT
CASSSSGRASATDTQYF
>TRBJ1-2|TRBV6-2/TRBV6-3|NA|TRBD1|15
TGTGCCAGCAGCTCCCCGGGACAGGTGAACTATGGCTACACCTTC
CASSSPGQVNYGYTF
>TRBJ2-2|TRBV6-2/TRBV6-3|NA|TRBD2|16
TGTGCCAGCAGTTACTTCGGCGGGAGGAACACCGGGGAGCTGTTTTTT
CASSYFGGRNTGELFF
>TRBJ2-6|TRBV18|NA|TRBD2|17
TGTGCCAGCTCTCAAGGACTAGCGGGAACTGGGGCCAACGTCCTGACTTTC
CASSQGLAGTGANVLTF
>TRBJ2-3|TRBV10-1|NA|NA|16
TGCGCCTTGGGCTCTGGGGCGGGGGCTTACACAGATACGCAGTATTTT
CALGSGAGAYTDTQYF
>TRBJ1-1|TRBV24-1|NA|NA|17
TGTGCCACCAGTGATTTGTTGCGCGAAGGAGGTTGTGTTGAAGCTTTCTTT
CATSDLLREGGCVEAFF
>TRBJ2-6|TRBV18|NA|NA|15
TGTGCCAGCTCACCCCAGGCGTCTGGGGCCAACGTCCTGACTTTC
CASSPQASGANVLTF
>TRBJ1-6|TRBV10-3|NA|NA|13
TGTGCCATCAGCACAGGGCAGGGATCACCCCTCCACTTT
CAISTGQGSPLHF
>TRBJ2-1|TRBV3-1/TRBV3-2|NA|NA|16
TGTGCCAGCAGCCAAGAGGTAGGGGGCTCCTACAATGAGCAGTTCTTC
CASSQEVGGSYNEQFF
>TRBJ1-4|TRBV7-9|NA|NA|16
TGTGCCAGCAGCTTAGGTGTATTCGAGGGTAATGAAAAACTGTTTTTT
CASSLGVFEGNEKLFF
>TRBJ2-2|TRBV7-9|NA|NA|14
TGTGCCAGCAGCTTTAGCGGTGCCACCGGGGAGCTGTTTTTT
CASSFSGATGELFF